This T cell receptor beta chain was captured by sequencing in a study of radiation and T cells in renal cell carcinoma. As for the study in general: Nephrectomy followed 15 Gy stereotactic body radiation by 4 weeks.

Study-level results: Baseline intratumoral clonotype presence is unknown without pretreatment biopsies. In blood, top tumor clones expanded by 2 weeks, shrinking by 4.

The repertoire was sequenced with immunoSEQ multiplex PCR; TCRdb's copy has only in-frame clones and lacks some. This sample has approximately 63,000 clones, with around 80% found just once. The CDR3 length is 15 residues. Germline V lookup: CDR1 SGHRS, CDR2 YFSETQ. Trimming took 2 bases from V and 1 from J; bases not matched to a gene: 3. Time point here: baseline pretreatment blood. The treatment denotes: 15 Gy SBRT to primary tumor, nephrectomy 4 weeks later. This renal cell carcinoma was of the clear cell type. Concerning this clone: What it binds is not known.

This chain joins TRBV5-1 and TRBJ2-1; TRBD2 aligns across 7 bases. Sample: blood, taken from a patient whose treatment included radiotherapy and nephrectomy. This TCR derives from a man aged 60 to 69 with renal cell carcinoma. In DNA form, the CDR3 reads TGCGCCAGCAGCTTCGGACTAGTTTCCTACAATGAGCAGTTCTTC. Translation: CASSFGLVSYNEQFF.